This T cell receptor beta chain derives from a study of identifying expanded T cells in peripheral blood (dated 2019 in TCRdb). In terms of the full investigation: Four technical replicates, made by sequencing separate aliquots from the same pool of genomic DNA, were compared pairwise.

During the collection period, no infections or other immune events were recorded for the healthy donors. Time-dependent variance in a beta-binomial model of T-cell clone differential abundance was calibrated using healthy-donor blood repertoires as a training cohort. The training cohort was composed of roughly ten healthy donors, 3 female and 7 male. On average the donors were 43 years old, and their ages spanned roughly 29 to 64 years. Obtained from a commercial supplier, whole blood was collected from each healthy donor at three time points set around 2 weeks apart. Genomic DNA was extracted from unsorted whole blood for immunosequencing. What the research found in general, with its limitations: For all healthy donors, the variance in clone template counts between roughly 2-week samples rose significantly as total template count increased. The beta-binomial model significantly reduced the number of clones called differentially abundant and the false-positive rate across all healthy-donor time intervals. The authors expected biological variance in healthy repertoires might increase further over much longer intervals such as months to years. The binomial model flagged about 1.3 differentially abundant clones between technical replicates but around 15 over around two weeks and roughly 19 over roughly 4 weeks.

With respect to this clone: Its specific antigen is unknown. No much larger clone is present one base from it, and per-base qualities are unavailable.

TCRbeta CDR3 regions were profiled with the immunoSEQ Assay using bias-controlled multiplex PCR amplification of genomic DNA. The paper's data handling went like this. To quantify the absolute abundance of each unique TCRbeta CDR3 region, the sequences were collapsed and filtered. Differential abundance was tested with two models: a binomial (Fisher-equivalent) model and a beta-binomial model that adds time-dependent variance fitted from healthy donors. Any clone with fewer than 5 combined templates was excluded, and a clone was called differentially abundant if its Benjamini-Hochberg FDR was below 0.01. The form v = (b*log(k)+a)^2 was used to model beta-binomial variance as a function of total template count across the two samples. This is the immuneACCESS table as TCRdb keeps it, with only in-frame sequences that have V and J called. A part of the clones is gone; compared with another copy, unresolved V genes explain less than half, and the rest is unexplained. That table is the source of V, J and clone size, and D and trimming were worked out from the DNA. The sample has around 84,000 clones on record, around 90% of them singletons. Jointly, the top ten make up roughly 7.3% of the sample.

The germline V end is reduced by 0 bases and the J end by 4 bases; junction bases left unmatched: 3. The CDR3 numbers 14 residues from cysteine through phenylalanine. CDR3 DNA only is kept here, 42 bases in frame from base 1. CDR1 and CDR2 are read off the germline V gene as SGHRS and YFSETQ. The sequence was obtained from a person aged 18 to 75 in good health. In this chain, TRBV5-1 is recombined with TRBJ1-2; 7 bases in the middle match TRBD1. Input material: blood. The CDR3 corresponds to CASSLGQGSYGYTF. In nucleotide form, the sequence is TGCGCCAGCAGCTTGGGACAGGGAAGCTATGGCTACACCTTC.